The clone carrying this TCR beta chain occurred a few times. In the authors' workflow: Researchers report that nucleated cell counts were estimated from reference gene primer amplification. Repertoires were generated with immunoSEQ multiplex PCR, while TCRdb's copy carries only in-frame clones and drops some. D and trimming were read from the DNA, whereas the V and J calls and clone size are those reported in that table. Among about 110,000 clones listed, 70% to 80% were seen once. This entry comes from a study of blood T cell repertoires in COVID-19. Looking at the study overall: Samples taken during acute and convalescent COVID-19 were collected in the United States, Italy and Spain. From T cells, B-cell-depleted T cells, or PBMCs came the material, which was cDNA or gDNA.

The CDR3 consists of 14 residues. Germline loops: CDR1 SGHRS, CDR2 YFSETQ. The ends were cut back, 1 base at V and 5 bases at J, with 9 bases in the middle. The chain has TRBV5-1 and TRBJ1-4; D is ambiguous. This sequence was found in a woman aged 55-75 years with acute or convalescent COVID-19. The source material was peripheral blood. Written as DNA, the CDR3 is TGCGCCAGCAGCTTGTGGACTGCGAATGAAAAACTGTTTTTT. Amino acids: CASSLWTANEKLFF.